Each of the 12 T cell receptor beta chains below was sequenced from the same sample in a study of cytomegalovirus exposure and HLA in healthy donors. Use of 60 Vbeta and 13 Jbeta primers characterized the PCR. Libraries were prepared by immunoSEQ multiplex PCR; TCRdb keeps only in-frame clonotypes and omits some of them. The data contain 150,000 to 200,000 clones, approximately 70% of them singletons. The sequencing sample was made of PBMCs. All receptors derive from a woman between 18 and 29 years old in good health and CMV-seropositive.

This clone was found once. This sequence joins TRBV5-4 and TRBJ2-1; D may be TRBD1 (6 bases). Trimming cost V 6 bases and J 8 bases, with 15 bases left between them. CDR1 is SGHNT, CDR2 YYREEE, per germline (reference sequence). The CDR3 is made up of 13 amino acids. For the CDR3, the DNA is TGTGCCAGCACCCTAGGGGGATTGGATGAGCAGTTCTTC. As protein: CASTLGGLDEQFF.

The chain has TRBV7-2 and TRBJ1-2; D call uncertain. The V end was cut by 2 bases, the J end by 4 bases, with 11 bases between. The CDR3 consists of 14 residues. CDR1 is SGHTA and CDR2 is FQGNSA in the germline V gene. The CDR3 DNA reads TGTGCCAGCAGCTTAAGAGTTGGTAGCTATGGCTACACCTTC. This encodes CASSLRVGSYGYTF.

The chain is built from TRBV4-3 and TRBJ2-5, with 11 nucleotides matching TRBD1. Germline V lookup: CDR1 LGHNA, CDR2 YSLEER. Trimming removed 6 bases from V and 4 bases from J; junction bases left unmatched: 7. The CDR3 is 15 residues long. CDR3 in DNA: TGCGCCAGCAGTCCCGGGACAGGGGGGACAGAGACCCAGTACTTC. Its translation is CASSPGTGGTETQYF.

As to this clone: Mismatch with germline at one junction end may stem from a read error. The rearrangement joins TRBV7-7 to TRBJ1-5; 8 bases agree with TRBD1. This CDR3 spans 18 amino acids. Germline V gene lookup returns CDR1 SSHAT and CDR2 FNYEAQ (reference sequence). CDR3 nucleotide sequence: TGTGCTAGCAGCCCCGGACAGGGTCGGAGAAATAGCAATCAGCCCCAGCATTTT. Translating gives CASSPGQGRRNSNQPQHF.

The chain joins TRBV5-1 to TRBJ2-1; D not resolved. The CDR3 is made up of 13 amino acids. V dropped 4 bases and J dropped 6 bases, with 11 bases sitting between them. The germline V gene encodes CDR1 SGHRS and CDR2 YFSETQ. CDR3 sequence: CASSMDLFNEQFF. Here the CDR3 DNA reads TGCGCCAGCAGCATGGACCTATTCAATGAGCAGTTCTTC.

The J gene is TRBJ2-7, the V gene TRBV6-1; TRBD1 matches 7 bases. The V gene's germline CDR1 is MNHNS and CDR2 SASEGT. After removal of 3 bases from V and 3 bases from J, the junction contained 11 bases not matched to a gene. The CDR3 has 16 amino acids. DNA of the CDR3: TGTGCCAGCAGTGATTGGGGGACAGCTCCAAGCTACGAGCAGTACTTC. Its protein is CASSDWGTAPSYEQYF.

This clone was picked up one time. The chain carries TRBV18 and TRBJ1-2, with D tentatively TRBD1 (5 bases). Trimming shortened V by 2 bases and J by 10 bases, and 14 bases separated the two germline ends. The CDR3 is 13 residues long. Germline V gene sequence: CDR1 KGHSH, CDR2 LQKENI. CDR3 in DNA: TGTGCCAGCTCACCATCCCGGCAGGGAATCTACACCTTC. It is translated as CASSPSRQGIYTF.

The CDR3 loop reads CASSESAGLAGGYTQETQYF. In DNA, the CDR3 is TGCGCCAGCAGTGAGTCGGCGGGACTAGCAGGGGGATATACCCAAGAGACCCAGTACTTC. This chain uses TRBV10-1 with TRBJ2-5, with 9 bases identical to TRBD2. CDR1 is WNHNN, CDR2 SYGVQD, per germline (reference sequence). This CDR3 has 20 residues. V lost 0 bases, J lost 1 base, and 15 bases stayed unmatched.

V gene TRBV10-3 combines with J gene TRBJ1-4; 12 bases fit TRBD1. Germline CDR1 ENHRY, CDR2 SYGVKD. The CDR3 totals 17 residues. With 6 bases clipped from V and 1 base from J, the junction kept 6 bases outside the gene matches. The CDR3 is CAISAGQGARTNEKLFF. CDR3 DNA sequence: TGTGCCATCAGCGCGGGACAGGGGGCTAGAACTAATGAAAAACTGTTTTTT.

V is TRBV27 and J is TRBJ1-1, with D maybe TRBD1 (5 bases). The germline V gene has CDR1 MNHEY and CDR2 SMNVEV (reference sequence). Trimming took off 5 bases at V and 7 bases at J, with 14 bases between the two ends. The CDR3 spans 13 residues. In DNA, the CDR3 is TGTGCCAGCAGTGACTACCAGGGAGGTGAAGCTTTCTTT. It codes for CASSDYQGGEAFF.

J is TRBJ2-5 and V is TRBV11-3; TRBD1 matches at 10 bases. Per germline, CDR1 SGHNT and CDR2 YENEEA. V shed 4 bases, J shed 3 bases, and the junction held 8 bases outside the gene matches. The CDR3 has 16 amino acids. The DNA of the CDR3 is TGTGCCAGCAGCTCCTCTACTGGGACAGGGGAAGAGACCCAGTACTTC. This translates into CASSSSTGTGEETQYF.

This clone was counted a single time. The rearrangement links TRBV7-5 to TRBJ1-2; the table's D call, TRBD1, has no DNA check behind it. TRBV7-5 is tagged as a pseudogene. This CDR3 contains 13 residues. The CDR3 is CVRSLVRNYGYTF. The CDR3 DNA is TGTGTCAGAAGCTTAGTCAGGAACTATGGCTACACCTTC.